The 24 T cell receptor beta chains presented below share a single source sample, sequenced in a study of blood T cell repertoires in COVID-19. Using immunoSEQ multiplex PCR, the repertoire was profiled, and TCRdb retains in-frame clones only, with some absent. The table includes roughly 52,000 clones, 88% detected once. The sample comprised peripheral blood. Receptors were obtained from a man aged 55 to 70 with active COVID-19.

J is TRBJ1-4 and V is TRBV29-1; TRBD1 matches 8 bases. Germline CDR1 and CDR2: SQVTM and ANQGSEA. CDR3 length: 14 residues. Losses at the gene ends were 1 base for V and 6 bases for J; bases not matched to a gene: 4. CDR3 region: CSVEGTGGHEKLFF. The CDR3 nucleotides read TGCAGCGTTGAAGGAACAGGGGGACATGAAAAACTGTTTTTT.

V gene TRBV11-3 combines with J gene TRBJ2-1, with TRBD2 matching over 7 bases. Germline V gene lookup returns CDR1 SGHNT and CDR2 YENEEA. Unmatched junction bases numbered 1, after V lost 1 base and J lost 4 bases. The CDR3 is 14 amino acids. The CDR3 region is CASSLGAGYNEQFF. The CDR3 coding sequence is TGTGCCAGCAGCTTAGGAGCGGGGTACAATGAGCAGTTCTTC.

The chain employs TRBV19 and TRBJ1-4, with a weak D call TRBD1 (5 bases). CDR3 size: 15 residues. Germline V lookup: CDR1 LNHDA, CDR2 SQIVND (reference sequence). The germline V and J ends were trimmed by 0 bases and 8 bases, with 13 bases remaining between them. The CDR3 loop reads CASSIDGRVGEKLFF. The CDR3 nucleotides are TGTGCCAGTAGTATAGACGGCAGGGTTGGAGAAAAACTGTTTTTT.

The J gene is TRBJ1-2, the V gene TRBV7-9; D may be TRBD1 (5 bases). This CDR3 is 13 amino acids long. V dropped 2 bases and J dropped 7 bases, with 11 bases sitting between them. Germline CDR1 reads SEHNR; CDR2 reads FQNEAQ (reference sequence). The CDR3 region is CASSLQGIFGYTF. The DNA for the CDR3 is TGTGCCAGCAGCTTACAGGGAATTTTTGGCTACACCTTC.

This clone was seen only once. The V gene is TRBV5-3, the J gene TRBJ1-2, with a possible D match to TRBD1 (6 bases). TRBV5-3 belongs to the ORF category, with a function that is uncertain. CDR3 length: 14 amino acids. V dropped 3 bases and J dropped 9 bases, with 18 bases sitting between them. The CDR3 spells CARSSGPAGARYTF. CDR3 nucleotides: TGTGCCAGAAGCTCGGGGCCCGCGGGGGCCCGCTACACCTTC.

This chain links TRBV6-6 with TRBJ2-7, with a tentative D call TRBD2 (6 bases). Germline-derived CDR1 and CDR2 are MNHNY and SVGAGI (reference sequence). Trimming cost V 7 bases and J 2 bases, with 12 bases left between them. The CDR3 is 13 residues long. The CDR3 DNA reads as TGTGCCAGCATACGCGGAGGGGCCTACGAGCAGTACTTC. Its translation is CASIRGGAYEQYF.

The gene calls are TRBV19 and TRBJ2-3, with 11 bases that match TRBD2. Germline V lookup: CDR1 LNHDA, CDR2 SQIVND (reference sequence). This CDR3 is 20 amino acids long. Losses at the gene ends were 5 bases for V and 0 bases for J; bases not matched to a gene: 16. As DNA, the CDR3 is TGTGCCAGTAGTTCGCTGGGACTAGCGGACTTCCTTACTAGCACAGATACGCAGTATTTT. It specifies CASSSLGLADFLTSTDTQYF.

The chain has TRBV7-3 and TRBJ2-3; a weak D match, TRBD1 (5 bases). The V and J ends lost 5 bases and 0 bases respectively, with 12 bases between them. Germline values: CDR1 SGHTA, CDR2 FQGTGA. This CDR3 has 15 residues. The CDR3 loop is CASSQAWGSTDTQYF. The CDR3, as DNA: TGTGCCAGCAGCCAAGCTTGGGGCAGCACAGATACGCAGTATTTT.

This sequence joins TRBV4-2 and TRBJ2-5, with 11 bases matching TRBD2. Germline lookup yields CDR1 LGHNA and CDR2 YNFKEQ. This CDR3 contains 17 residues. V dropped 5 bases and J dropped 4; count of bases not matched to a gene: 12. CDR3 bases: TGTGCCAGCAGCTCTTACCTCCCCGGGACTAGCGGAGAGACCCAGTACTTC. This codes for CASSSYLPGTSGETQYF.

In this sample, this clone turned up once. J is TRBJ2-5 and V is TRBV11-2, with 9 nucleotides matching TRBD2. CDR3 length: 15 residues. Per the germline V gene, CDR1 is SGHAT and CDR2 is FQNNGV. V dropped 1 base and J dropped 2; count of bases not matched to a gene: 2. CDR3 loop: CASSLGTSDQETQYF. In DNA, the CDR3 is TGTGCCAGCAGCTTAGGGACTAGCGATCAAGAGACCCAGTACTTC.

To note about this clone: At one end, the junction sequence differs from germline, possibly due to a read error. The rearrangement uses TRBV28 and TRBJ2-7; a weak D match, TRBD1 (6 bases). The CDR3 length is 14 residues. Per the germline V gene, CDR1 is MDHEN and CDR2 is SYDVKM. CDR3 protein: CASTKTGFSHEQYF. Written as DNA, the CDR3 is TGTGCCAGCACCAAGACAGGCTTCTCCCACGAGCAGTACTTC. The variable domain in full, completed from reference TRBV28 and TRBJ2-7, reads DVKVTQSSRYLVKRTGEKVFLECVQDMDHENMFWYRQDPGLGLRLIYFSYDVKMKEKGDIPEGYSVSREKKERFSLILESASTNQTSMYLCASTKTGFSHEQYFGPGTRLTVT.

V gene TRBV7-9 combines with J gene TRBJ2-2, with 9 bases that match TRBD1. This CDR3 region has 17 residues. Germline V CDR1 and CDR2: SEHNR, FQNEAQ (reference sequence). The J segment lost 4 bases and the V segment lost 5 bases, leaving 11 bases of the junction unmatched. CDR3 sequence: CASSKRDRARGTGELFF. The CDR3 coding sequence is TGTGCCAGCAGCAAAAGGGACAGGGCGCGTGGCACCGGGGAGCTGTTTTTT.

This clone was seen more than once but under ten times. The J gene is TRBJ1-5, the V gene TRBV3-1 (or the pseudogene TRBV3-2); D may be TRBD1 (6 bases). This CDR3 region has 15 residues. The germline V gene encodes CDR1 LGHDT and CDR2 YNNKEL (reference sequence). The V end was cut by 4 bases, the J end by 3 bases, with 13 bases between. In DNA form, the CDR3 reads TGTGCCAGCAGCCCTACCGGGACATCCAATCAGCCCCAGCATTTT. It specifies CASSPTGTSNQPQHF.

V usage is TRBV11-2 and J usage is TRBJ2-1, with TRBD1 as a possible D gene (6 bases). CDR3 length equals 13 residues. Per the germline V gene, CDR1 is SGHAT and CDR2 is FQNNGV. Trimming removed 5 bases from V and 4 bases from J, with 9 bases in between. Written as DNA, the CDR3 is TGTGCCAGCAGCACAACAGGGTACAATGAGCAGTTCTTC. Amino acids: CASSTTGYNEQFF.

This clone was observed once. This chain joins TRBV18 and TRBJ2-5, with D perhaps TRBD2 (7 bases). The CDR3 runs 13 residues. V lost 3 bases, J lost 5 bases, and 10 bases lay in between. Germline CDR1 KGHSH, CDR2 LQKENI. CDR3 residues: CASSPRGGETQYF. In DNA form, the CDR3 reads TGTGCCAGCTCACCGAGGGGGGGCGAGACCCAGTACTTC.

The V and J genes are TRBV29-1 and TRBJ1-3; D remains ambiguous. With 4 bases removed from V and 2 bases from J, the gap between germline ends came to 12 bases. The CDR3 contains 14 residues. Germline CDR1 reads SQVTM; CDR2 reads ANQGSEA. The chain's CDR3 is CSVVSQNTGNTIYF. The CDR3 DNA is TGCAGCGTTGTGTCGCAGAACACTGGAAACACCATATATTTT.

The chain joins TRBV27 to TRBJ1-1; TRBD1 matches at 8 bases. Germline trimming cut 6 bases from V and 8 bases from J; bases unmatched to any gene: 5. This CDR3 contains 12 residues. Germline V gene sequence: CDR1 MNHEY, CDR2 SMNVEV (reference sequence). CDR3 nucleotide sequence: TGTGCCAGCAGCCCGACAGGGGCCGAAGCTTTCTTT. Translating it yields CASSPTGAEAFF.

The chain recombines TRBV28 with TRBJ1-1, with 7 bases matching TRBD1. The CDR3 is 15 residues long. Trimming at V came to 2 bases and at J to 6 bases, leaving 9 bases not matched to a gene. Germline loops: CDR1 MDHEN, CDR2 SYDVKM. The CDR3 region has the DNA TGTGCCAGCAGTTTAGGGGACAGTGCGGGTTCTGAAGCTTTCTTT. Protein sequence: CASSLGDSAGSEAFF.

V is TRBV19 and J is TRBJ2-1; D is possibly TRBD2 (6 bases). Trimming took 7 bases from V and 7 from J, leaving 17 bases between them. CDR1 and CDR2 (germline): LNHDA, SQIVND (reference sequence). The CDR3 runs 14 residues. The CDR3 DNA sequence: TGTGCCAGTACCCCCTGGGCGGGAAGGAATGAGCAGTTCTTC. This gives the protein CASTPWAGRNEQFF.

The rearrangement uses TRBV7-9 and TRBJ2-1; 7 bases fit TRBD1. Germline V gene lookup returns CDR1 SEHNR and CDR2 FQNEAQ (reference sequence). J gave up 9 bases and V 7 bases, and 9 bases lay outside the gene matches. The CDR3 runs to 13 residues. CDR3 DNA: TGTGCCAGCACCCTAGGACAGGCAGCTGAGCAGTTCTTC. Amino acids: CASTLGQAAEQFF. Full variable domain (remainder filled in from reference TRBV7-9 and TRBJ2-1): DTGVSQNPRHKITKRGQNVTFRCDPISEHNRLYWYRQTLGQGPEFLTYFQNEAQLEKSRLLSDRFSAERPKGSFSTLEIQRTEQGDSAMYLCASTLGQAAEQFFGPGTRLTVL.

The chain links TRBV5-1 to TRBJ2-1, with 8 nucleotides matching TRBD2. V lost 3 bases, J lost 1 base, and 6 bases stayed unmatched. This CDR3 contains 16 residues. CDR1 is SGHRS and CDR2 is YFSETQ in the germline V gene. As DNA, the CDR3 is TGCGCCAGCAGCTCAGCTAGCGGGCTATCCTACAATGAGCAGTTCTTC. It encodes CASSSASGLSYNEQFF.

The chain joins TRBV15 to TRBJ2-1, with 7 bases that match TRBD2. This CDR3 comprises 19 residues. V was pared by 6 bases and J by 1 base, with 18 bases of the junction left unmatched. Germline V gives CDR1 LNHNV, CDR2 YYDKDF (reference sequence). CDR3 bases: TGTGCCACCAGTGGTCCACGTACTGGCGGGAGTGCATCCTACAATGAGCAGTTCTTC. Translating it yields CATSGPRTGGSASYNEQFF.

The V call is TRBV2, the J call TRBJ1-1; D call uncertain. Germline CDR1 and CDR2: SNHLY and FYNNEI. The CDR3 has 11 amino acids. The V gene lost 9 bases and the J gene lost 2 bases, with 7 bases spanning the gap. CDR3 nucleotide sequence: TGTGCCAGTGGAGTAAACACTGAAGCTTTCTTT. Its translation: CASGVNTEAFF. The variable domain in full, completed from reference TRBV2 and TRBJ1-1, reads EPEVTQTPSHQVTQMGQEVILRCVPISNHLYFYWYRQILGQKVEFLVSFYNNEISEKSEIFDDQFSVERPDGSNFTLKIRSTKLEDSAMYFCASGVNTEAFFGQGTRLTVV.

The V and J genes are TRBV4-2 and TRBJ2-7; 9 nucleotides agree with TRBD1. The CDR3 has 16 residues. With V trimmed by 4 bases and J by 5 bases, 12 bases remained unmatched. The germline V gene encodes CDR1 LGHNA and CDR2 YNFKEQ. As DNA, the CDR3 is TGTGCCAGCAGCCCAGAAGGGAGGACAGGGGAAGACGAGCAGTACTTC. This sequence encodes CASSPEGRTGEDEQYF.